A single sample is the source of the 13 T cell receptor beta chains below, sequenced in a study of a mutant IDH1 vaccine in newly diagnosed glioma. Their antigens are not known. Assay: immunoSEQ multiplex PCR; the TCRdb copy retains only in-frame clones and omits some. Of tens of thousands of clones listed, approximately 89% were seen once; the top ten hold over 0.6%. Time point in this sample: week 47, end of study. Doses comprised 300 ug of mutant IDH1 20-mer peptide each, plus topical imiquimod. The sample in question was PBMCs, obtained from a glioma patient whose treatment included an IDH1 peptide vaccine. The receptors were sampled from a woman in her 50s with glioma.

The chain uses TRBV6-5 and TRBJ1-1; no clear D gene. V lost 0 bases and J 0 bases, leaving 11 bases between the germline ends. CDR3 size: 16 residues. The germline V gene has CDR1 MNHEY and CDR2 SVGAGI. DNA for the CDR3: TGTGCCAGCAGTTACTCGAGCGGATTAATGAACACTGAAGCTTTCTTT. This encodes CASSYSSGLMNTEAFF.

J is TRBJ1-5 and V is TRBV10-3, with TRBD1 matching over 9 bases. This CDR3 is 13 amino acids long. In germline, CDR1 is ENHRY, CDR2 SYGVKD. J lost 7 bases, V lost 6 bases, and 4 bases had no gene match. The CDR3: CAIRDRGDQPQHF. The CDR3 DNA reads TGTGCCATCAGGGACAGGGGAGACCAGCCCCAGCATTTT.

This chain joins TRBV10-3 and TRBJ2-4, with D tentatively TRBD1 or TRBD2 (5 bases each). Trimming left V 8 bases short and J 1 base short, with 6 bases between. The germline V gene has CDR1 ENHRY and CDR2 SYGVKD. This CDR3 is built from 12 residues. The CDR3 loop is CAIGDAKNIQYF. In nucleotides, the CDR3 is TGTGCCATCGGGGACGCCAAAAACATTCAGTACTTC.

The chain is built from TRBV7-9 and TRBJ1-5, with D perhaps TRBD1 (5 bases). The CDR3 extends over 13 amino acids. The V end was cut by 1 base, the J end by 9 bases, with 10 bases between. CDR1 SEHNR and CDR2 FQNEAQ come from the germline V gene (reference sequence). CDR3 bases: TGTGCCAGCAGCTTAGTTCAGGGTTCGCCCCAGCATTTT. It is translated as CASSLVQGSPQHF.

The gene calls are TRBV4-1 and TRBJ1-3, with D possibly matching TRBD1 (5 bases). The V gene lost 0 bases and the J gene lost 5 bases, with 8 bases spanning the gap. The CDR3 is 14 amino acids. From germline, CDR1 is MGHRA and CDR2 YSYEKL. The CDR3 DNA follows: TGCGCCAGCAGCCAAGACGGGGGGAGAAACACCATATATTTT. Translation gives CASSQDGGRNTIYF.

This CDR3 is CASSQPSTEYTGELFF. The CDR3 region has the DNA TGCGCCAGCAGCCAACCCTCGACGGAGTACACCGGGGAGCTGTTTTTT. This chain links TRBV4-1 with TRBJ2-2, with no clear D. The CDR3 is 16 residues long. Trimming removed 2 bases at V and 3 bases at J, with 13 bases between. Germline-derived CDR1 and CDR2 are MGHRA and YSYEKL.

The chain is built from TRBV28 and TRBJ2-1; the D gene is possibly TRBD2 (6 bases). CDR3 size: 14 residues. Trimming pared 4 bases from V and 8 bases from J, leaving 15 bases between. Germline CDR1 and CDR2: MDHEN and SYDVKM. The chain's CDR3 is CASSYPRDFHEQFF. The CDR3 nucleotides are TGTGCCAGCAGTTACCCGCGGGATTTCCATGAGCAGTTCTTC.

CDR3 nucleotides: TGTGCCAGCAGTCCAGGCCTAGCGGGAGCCGGGGAGCTGTTTTTT. It is translated as CASSPGLAGAGELFF. The chain has TRBV28 and TRBJ2-2; 10 bases are a match to TRBD2. This CDR3 region has 15 residues. V trimming: 5 bases; J trimming: 6 bases; junction bases outside the gene matches: 6. Germline V lookup: CDR1 MDHEN, CDR2 SYDVKM.

CDR3 residues: CASSPGRLQETQYF. The CDR3 DNA is TGTGCCAGCAGCCCGGGCAGGCTGCAAGAGACCCAGTACTTC. This rearrangement joins TRBV28 to TRBJ2-5; D unresolved. This CDR3 contains 14 residues. The V end lost 6 bases, the J end lost 2 bases, and 13 bases lay between the germline ends. Germline values: CDR1 MDHEN, CDR2 SYDVKM.

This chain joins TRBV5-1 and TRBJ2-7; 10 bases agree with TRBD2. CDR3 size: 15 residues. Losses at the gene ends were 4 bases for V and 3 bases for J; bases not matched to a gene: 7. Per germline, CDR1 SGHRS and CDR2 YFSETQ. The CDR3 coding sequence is TGCGCCAGCAGCAACCGACTAGCGGGTATCTACGAGCAGTACTTC. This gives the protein CASSNRLAGIYEQYF.

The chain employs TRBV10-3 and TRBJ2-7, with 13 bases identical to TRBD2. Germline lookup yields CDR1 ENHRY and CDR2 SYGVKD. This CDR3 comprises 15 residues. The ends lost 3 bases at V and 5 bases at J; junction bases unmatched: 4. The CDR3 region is CAISETSGRAHEQYF. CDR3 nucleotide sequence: TGTGCCATCAGTGAAACTAGCGGGAGGGCCCACGAGCAGTACTTC.

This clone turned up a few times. DNA of the CDR3: TGTGCCAGCAGTTACGGGACAGGCTACTCCTACGAGCAGTACTTC. Its protein product is CASSYGTGYSYEQYF. The gene calls are TRBV6-6 and TRBJ2-7, with TRBD1 matching over 8 bases. The CDR3 contains 15 residues. Germline V gene data show CDR1 as MNHNY and CDR2 as SVGAGI (reference sequence). V lost 2 bases to trimming and J lost 0 bases; unmatched junction nucleotides: 3.

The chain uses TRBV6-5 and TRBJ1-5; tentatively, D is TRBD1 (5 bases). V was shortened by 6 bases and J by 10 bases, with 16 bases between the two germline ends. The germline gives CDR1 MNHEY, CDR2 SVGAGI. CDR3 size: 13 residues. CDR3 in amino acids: CASRRRDGAPQHF. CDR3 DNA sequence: TGTGCCAGCAGGCGACGGGACGGAGCACCCCAGCATTTT.